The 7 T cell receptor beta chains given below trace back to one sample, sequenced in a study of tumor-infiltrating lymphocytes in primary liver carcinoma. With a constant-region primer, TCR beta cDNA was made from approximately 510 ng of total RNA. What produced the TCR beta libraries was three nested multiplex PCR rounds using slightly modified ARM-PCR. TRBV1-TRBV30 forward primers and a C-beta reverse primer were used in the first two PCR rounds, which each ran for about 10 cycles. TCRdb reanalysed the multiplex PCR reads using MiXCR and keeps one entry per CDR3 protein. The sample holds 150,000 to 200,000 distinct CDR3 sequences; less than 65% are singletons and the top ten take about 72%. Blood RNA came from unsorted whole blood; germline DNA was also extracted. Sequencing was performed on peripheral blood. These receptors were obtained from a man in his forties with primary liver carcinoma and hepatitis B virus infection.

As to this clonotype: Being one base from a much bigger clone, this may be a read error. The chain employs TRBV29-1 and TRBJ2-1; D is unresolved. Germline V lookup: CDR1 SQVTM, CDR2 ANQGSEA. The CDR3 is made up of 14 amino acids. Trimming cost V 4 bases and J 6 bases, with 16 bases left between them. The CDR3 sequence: CSVVRTPQFNEQFF. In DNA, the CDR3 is TGCAGCGTTGTCCGGACGCCTCAATTCAATGAGCAGTTCTTC.

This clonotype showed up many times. The CDR3 protein is CASSSGVRQETQYF. CDR3 nucleotide sequence: TGTGCCAGCAGCTCTGGAGTCCGTCAAGAGACCCAGTACTTC. V usage is TRBV11-2 and J usage is TRBJ2-5; unclear D gene. This CDR3 is 14 amino acids long. CDR1 and CDR2 (germline): SGHAT, FQNNGV. Between the trimmed V and J ends, which lost 4 bases and 2 bases, there was a span of 11 bases.

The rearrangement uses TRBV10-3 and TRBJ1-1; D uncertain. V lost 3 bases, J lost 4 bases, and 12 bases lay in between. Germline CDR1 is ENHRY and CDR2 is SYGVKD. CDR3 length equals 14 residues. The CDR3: CAISDGISSTEAFF. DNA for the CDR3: TGTGCCATCAGTGATGGCATTTCTAGCACTGAAGCTTTCTTT.

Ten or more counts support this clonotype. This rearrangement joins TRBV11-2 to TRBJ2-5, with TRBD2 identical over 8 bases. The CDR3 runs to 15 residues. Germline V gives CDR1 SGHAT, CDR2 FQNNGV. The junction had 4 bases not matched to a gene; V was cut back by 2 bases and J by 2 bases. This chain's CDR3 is CASSLSSGFQETQYF. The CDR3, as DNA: TGTGCCAGCAGCTTATCTAGCGGGTTTCAAGAGACCCAGTACTTC.

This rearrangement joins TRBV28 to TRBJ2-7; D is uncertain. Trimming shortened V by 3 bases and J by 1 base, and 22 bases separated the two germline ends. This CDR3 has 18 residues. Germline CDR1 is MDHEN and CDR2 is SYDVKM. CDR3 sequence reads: CASSFNQITAALSYEQYF. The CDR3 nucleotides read TGTGCCAGCAGTTTCAACCAGATTACGGCTGCTCTGTCCTACGAGCAGTACTTC. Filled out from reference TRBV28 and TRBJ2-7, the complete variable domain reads DVKVTQSSRYLVKRTGEKVFLECVQDMDHENMFWYRQDPGLGLRLIYFSYDVKMKEKGDIPEGYSVSREKKERFSLILESASTNQTSMYLCASSFNQITAALSYEQYFGPGTRLTVT.

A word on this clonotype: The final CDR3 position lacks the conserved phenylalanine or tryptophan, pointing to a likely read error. CDR3 in DNA: TGTGCCAGTAGTTCGGGGCCCTACGAGCAGTACCTC. It yields the protein CASSSGPYEQYL. This sequence joins TRBV7-9 and TRBJ2-7; D may match TRBD1 or TRBD2 (5 bases each). The germline CDR1 and CDR2 sequences are SEHNR and FQNEAQ (reference sequence). This CDR3 has 12 residues. Trimming left V 9 bases short and J 2 bases short, with 11 bases between.

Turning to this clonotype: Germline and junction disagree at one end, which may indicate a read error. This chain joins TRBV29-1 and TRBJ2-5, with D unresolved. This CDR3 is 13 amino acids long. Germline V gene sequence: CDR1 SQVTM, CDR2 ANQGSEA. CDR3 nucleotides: TGCAGCGTTGCGGCGGCTAGTGGTGAGACCGAGTACTTC. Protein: CSVAAASGETEYF.